The T cell receptor (beta chain) described here comes from a study of technical replicates of blood from a handful of donors. Trimming removed 1 base at V and 0 bases at J, with 13 bases between. This CDR3 has 17 residues. Germline assignment: CDR1 LGHNA and CDR2 YSLEER. Sequenced by immunoSEQ multiplex PCR; TCRdb stores in-frame clones only, minus some. Altogether some 80,000 clones are present, about 94% being singletons, with the ten largest covering 0.36%. The chain employs TRBV4-3 and TRBJ2-1; D not certain. The clonotype comes from a human donor in good health. Sequenced material: T cells isolated from PBMCs. In DNA form, the CDR3 reads TGCGCCAGCAGCCAAGTGCAATTTTTGAGCTCCTACAATGAGCAGTTCTTC. Residues: CASSQVQFLSSYNEQFF.